Shown below are 6 T cell receptor beta chains from a single sample sequenced in a study of sequential checkpoint blockade in melanoma. Clones were read by immunoSEQ multiplex PCR, and TCRdb kept only the in-frame ones, dropping some. Of approximately 6,300 clones in the sample, 45% to 55% are singletons; the top ten hold about 41%. Documented treatment: randomized to nivolumab then ipilimumab (arm A) or the reverse (arm B). The sample in question was CD8+ T cells sorted from blood (inferred from file names), obtained from a patient given nivolumab and ipilimumab in sequence. Receptors originate from a human donor with melanoma.

The chain combines TRBV18 with TRBJ1-1; D unclear. V lost 0 bases and J 6 bases, leaving 14 bases between the germline ends. From germline, CDR1 is KGHSH and CDR2 LQKENI. The CDR3 spans 15 residues. The CDR3 loop reads CASSPPVRVQAEAFF. The CDR3 DNA is TGTGCCAGCTCACCACCGGTACGGGTCCAAGCTGAAGCTTTCTTT.

This clone has just a few counts. This chain links TRBV7-8 with TRBJ1-5, with 8 bases that match TRBD1. The CDR3 is 15 amino acids. Germline CDR1 is SGHVS and CDR2 is FQNEAQ. Trimming at V came to 2 bases and at J to 4 bases, leaving 4 bases not matched to a gene. As DNA, the CDR3 is TGTGCCAGCAGCTTAAACAGGGGGAAAAATCAGCCCCAGCATTTT. Protein: CASSLNRGKNQPQHF.

This sequence joins TRBV21-1 and TRBJ1-5; TRBD1 is the table's D call, not checked against the DNA. TRBV21-1 is flagged as a pseudogene. This CDR3 region has 17 residues. The CDR3 loop is CASSKRQGRVGNQPQHF. The CDR3 DNA sequence: TGTGCCAGCAGCAAACGGCAGGGCCGAGTTGGGAATCAGCCCCAGCATTTT.

V is TRBV9 and J is TRBJ2-1; D uncertain. CDR3 length equals 15 residues. Trimming left V 3 bases short and J 6 bases short, with 16 bases between. Germline values: CDR1 SGDLS, CDR2 YYNGEE. CDR3 coding DNA: TGTGCCAGCAGCGGATCGGGTACCAAACGCAATGAGCAGTTCTTC. As protein: CASSGSGTKRNEQFF.

The gene calls are TRBV25-1 and TRBJ2-2; the match to TRBD1 covers 7 bases. This CDR3 has 16 residues. Trimming removed 3 bases from V and 2 bases from J; junction bases left unmatched: 6. CDR1 and CDR2 (germline): MGHDK, SYGVNS. This chain's CDR3 is CASSDPTGSNTGELFF. The CDR3, as DNA: TGTGCCAGCAGTGACCCGACAGGGTCAAACACCGGGGAGCTGTTTTTT.

The chain combines TRBV7-6 with TRBJ1-5; 9 bases fit TRBD1. CDR3 length equals 14 residues. Unmatched junction bases numbered 4, after V lost 5 bases and J lost 5 bases. Germline CDR1 and CDR2: SGHVS and FNYEAQ. The CDR3 region is CASSARTGDQPQHF. CDR3 bases: TGTGCCAGCAGCGCTAGGACAGGGGATCAGCCCCAGCATTTT. Combining the CDR3 with reference TRBV7-6 and TRBJ1-5 gives the whole variable domain GAGVSQSPRYKVTKRGQDVALRCDPISGHVSLYWYRQALGQGPEFLTYFNYEAQQDKSGLPNDRFSAERPEGSISTLTIQRTEQRDSAMYRCASSARTGDQPQHFGDGTRLSIL.